This T cell receptor beta chain was identified during a study of PD-1 blockade in mismatch repair-deficient tumors. Turning to the study itself: Enrolled about 2012-2016, patients had progressing, pretreated mismatch repair-deficient cancers of approximately 13 types.

The germline gives CDR1 ENHRY, CDR2 SYGVKD. Unmatched junction bases numbered 4, after V lost 6 bases and J lost 4 bases. CDR3 length: 13 residues. Data came from immunoSEQ multiplex PCR; TCRdb stores just in-frame clones and leaves some out. This sample has 8,500 to 9,500 clones; 85% occur once, and the top ten carry 0.97%. Mismatch repair deficiency was confirmed in all patients, by PCR or immunohistochemistry. TCR sequencing covered a few patients who responded to pembrolizumab. Specimen: PBMCs, collected 46 to 49 weeks after starting pembrolizumab. The receptor comes from an adult with mismatch repair-deficient cancer. V usage is TRBV10-3 and J usage is TRBJ1-1, with 8 positions matching TRBD1. CDR3 residues: CAISRQGITEAFF. The DNA of the CDR3 is TGTGCCATCAGCCGACAGGGGATCACTGAAGCTTTCTTT.